This T cell receptor beta chain was captured in a study of shared clonotypes between healthy human individuals. V shed 5 bases, J shed 5 bases, and the junction held 5 bases outside the gene matches. The germline V gene has CDR1 SGHRS and CDR2 YFSETQ. The CDR3 length is 14 residues. Study-wide points: Compared with clonotypes that all four donors shared, non-shared clonotypes had lower generation probabilities.

The study drew all its donors from Caucasian adults living in Nashville, Tennessee. This table comes from immunoSEQ multiplex PCR, and its TCRdb copy is limited to in-frame clones, with some not included. The sample has some 1.5 million clones, roughly 98% seen once. Regarding this clone: Its antigen remains unknown.

The V and J genes are TRBV5-1 and TRBJ1-5; 9 bases align to TRBD1. The TCR sequence derives from a man aged 25 to 40 in good health. Sample: naive CD4+ T cells sorted from blood. Subset noted: CD45RA+ positively selected. CDR3 amino acids: CASRPTGGDQPQHF. CDR3 nucleotides: TGCGCCAGCAGACCGACAGGGGGAGATCAGCCCCAGCATTTT.